Sequencing of this TCR beta chain was carried out in a study of blood T cell repertoires in COVID-19. For the study at large: T cells, B-cell-depleted T cells, or PBMCs supplied cDNA or gDNA.

Original data processing: Counts of nucleated cells, estimated from reference gene primer amplification, were obtained. Profiled with immunoSEQ multiplex PCR; TCRdb holds only in-frame clones, not every one. V and J calls and clone size come straight from that table; D and trimming were deduced from the DNA. Altogether approximately 190,000 clones are present, 80% being singletons, with the ten largest covering about 7.2%. This clone was recorded only once. Losses at the gene ends were 1 base for V and 5 bases for J; bases not matched to a gene: 9. CDR1 and CDR2 (germline): SGDLS, YYNGEE. The CDR3 runs to 18 residues.

The sample consisted of peripheral blood. This TCR was recovered from a man aged 55 to 70 with acute or convalescent COVID-19. The chain couples TRBV9 to TRBJ2-1; TRBD2 matches at 13 bases. The CDR3 DNA is TGTGCCAGCAGCGTATCGACTAGCGGGAGGAGACCTGACAATGAGCAGTTCTTC. It is translated as CASSVSTSGRRPDNEQFF.